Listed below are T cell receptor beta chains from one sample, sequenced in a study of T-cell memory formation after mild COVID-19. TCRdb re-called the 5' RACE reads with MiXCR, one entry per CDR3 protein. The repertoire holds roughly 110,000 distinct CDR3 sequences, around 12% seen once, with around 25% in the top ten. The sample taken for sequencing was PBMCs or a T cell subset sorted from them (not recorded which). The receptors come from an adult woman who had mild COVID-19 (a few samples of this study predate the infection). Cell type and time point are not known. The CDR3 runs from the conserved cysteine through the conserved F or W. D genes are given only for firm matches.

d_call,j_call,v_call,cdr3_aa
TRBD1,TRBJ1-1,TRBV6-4,CASSDTGTGEAFF
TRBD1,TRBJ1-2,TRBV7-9,CASSWTGGSGYGYTF
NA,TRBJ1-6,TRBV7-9,CASSLHNSPLHF
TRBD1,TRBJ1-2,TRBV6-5,CASSYFPDRDYGYTF
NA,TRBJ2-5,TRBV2,CASSVGAYPETQYF
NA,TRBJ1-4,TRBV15,CATSWTRDATNEKLFF
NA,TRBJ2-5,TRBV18,CASSPRLAGQETQYF
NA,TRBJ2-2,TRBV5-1,CASSDDRVGSGELFF
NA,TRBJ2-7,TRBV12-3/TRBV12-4,CASSFWLIPERVYEQYF
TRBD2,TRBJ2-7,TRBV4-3,CASSQDLPGGYHEQYF
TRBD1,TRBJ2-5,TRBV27,CASSQRTGSAETQYF
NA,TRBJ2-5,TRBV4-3,CASSQDATYQETQYF
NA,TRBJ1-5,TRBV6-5,CASKASLTGVNQPQHF
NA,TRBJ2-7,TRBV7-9,CASSPGPSSYEQYF
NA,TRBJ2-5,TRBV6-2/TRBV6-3,CASSLPYLLGTQYF
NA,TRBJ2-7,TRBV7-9,CASRGTTGPHEQYF
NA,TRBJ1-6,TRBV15,CATSKGGPISPLHF
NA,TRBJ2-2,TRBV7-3,CASSPSPGRFVGELFF
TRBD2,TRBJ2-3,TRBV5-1,CASSLYGGLATTFTDTQYF
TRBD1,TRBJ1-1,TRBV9,CASSAGQGIGTEAFF
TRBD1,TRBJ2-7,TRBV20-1,CSLQGASYEQYF
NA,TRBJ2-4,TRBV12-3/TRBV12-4,CASTKGPGDFDKNIQYF
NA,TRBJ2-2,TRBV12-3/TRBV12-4,CASSFVGGELFF
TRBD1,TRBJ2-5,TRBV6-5,CASRPQGGIGETQYF
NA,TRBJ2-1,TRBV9,CASSDSGSSYNEQFF
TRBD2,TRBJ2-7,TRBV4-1,CASSQGVRGLDYEQYF
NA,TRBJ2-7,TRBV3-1,CASSLQHRSSYEQYF
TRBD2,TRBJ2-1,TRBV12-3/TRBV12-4,CASSGSGRGYSYNEQFF
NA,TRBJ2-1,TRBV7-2,CASSFQGNEQFF
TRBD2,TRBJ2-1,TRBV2,CASSPPGLAGVEQFF
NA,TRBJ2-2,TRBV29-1,CSVSQGPNTGELFF
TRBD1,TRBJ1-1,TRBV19,CASSTYRGNTEAFF
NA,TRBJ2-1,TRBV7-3,CASSLVGGAKLNEQFF
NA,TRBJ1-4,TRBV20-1,CSASRDRGANEKLFF
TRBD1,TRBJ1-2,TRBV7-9,CASSLLTDRAYGYTF
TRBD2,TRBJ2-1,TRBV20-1,CSARLAGGPYNEQFF
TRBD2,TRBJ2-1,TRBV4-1,CASSPLRGEGFNEQFF
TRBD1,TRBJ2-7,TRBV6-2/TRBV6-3,CASDQGVTLYEQYF
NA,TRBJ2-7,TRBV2,CASSDVVMGTYEQYF
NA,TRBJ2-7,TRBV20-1,CSARAQGSYEQYF
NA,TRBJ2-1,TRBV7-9,CASSFNEQFF
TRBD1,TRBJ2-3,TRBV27,CASSWTGGSLFPDTQYF
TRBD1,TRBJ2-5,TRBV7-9,CASSLRDRGIKETQYF
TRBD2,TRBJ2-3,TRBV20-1,CSARGSDGGGDTQYF
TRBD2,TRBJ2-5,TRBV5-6,CASSGVGTSGTETQYF
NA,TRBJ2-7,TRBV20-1,CSAPPWGEAYEQYF
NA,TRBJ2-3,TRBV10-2,CASSEWPDTQYF
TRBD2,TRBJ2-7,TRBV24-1,CATSEGVGRIPYEQYF
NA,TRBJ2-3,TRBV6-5,CASSYSWAGDTQYF
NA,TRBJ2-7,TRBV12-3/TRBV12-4,CASKTGSSYEQYF